This T cell receptor (beta chain) was identified during a study of cytomegalovirus exposure and HLA in healthy donors. Turning to this clone: Its antigen is unidentified.

Regarding the study as a whole: Most TCR sequences were rare, but some public TCRs occurred in many donors.

Using immunoSEQ multiplex PCR, the repertoire was profiled, and TCRdb retains in-frame clones only, with some absent. The table has roughly 56,000 clones, about 91% seen once. V was clipped by 3 bases and J by 2 bases; unmatched bases: 5. Germline CDR1 reads SGHNT; CDR2 reads YYREEE (reference sequence). The CDR3 is 15 residues long. The chain joins TRBV5-4 to TRBJ2-7; TRBD2 agrees at 10 bases. The source material was PBMCs. This sequence was found in a woman aged 25 to 39 in good health and CMV-seronegative. CDR3 nucleotides: TGTGCCAGCAGCTCCGGGACTAGCGCCACCTACGAGCAGTACTTC. Its translation is CASSSGTSATYEQYF.